This passage covers 10 T cell receptor beta chains from one sample sequenced in a study of beta chain features in type 1 diabetes. General observations from the study: The study found moderately but significantly shorter TCRB CDR3s in all four CD4+ subsets of Type 1 diabetes patients.

Antigens of these TCRs are unknown. Sequencing targeted expressed TCRB transcripts, as all isolated RNA had been reverse transcribed. The data were produced by immunoSEQ multiplex PCR, yet TCRdb's version contains in-frame clones alone and is incomplete. This sample has about 270,000 clones, with 14% found just once. Input material: naive CD4+ T cells from blood. The receptors here all came from a man aged 30-40 years with type 1 diabetes.

The chain joins TRBV28 to TRBJ2-7; D is ambiguous. This CDR3 is 15 amino acids long. The ends were cut back, 3 bases at V and 4 bases at J, with 16 bases in the middle. Germline loops: CDR1 MDHEN, CDR2 SYDVKM. CDR3 sequence reads: CASSFRPKEPYEQYF. The CDR3 coding sequence is TGTGCCAGCAGTTTCAGGCCAAAAGAGCCTTACGAGCAGTACTTC.

J is TRBJ2-3 and V is TRBV18; 13 nucleotides agree with TRBD2. Germline CDR1 and CDR2: KGHSH and LQKENI. V trimming: 3 bases; J trimming: 1 base; junction bases outside the gene matches: 1. The CDR3 sequence is 16 residues long. The DNA for the CDR3 is TGTGCCAGCTCACCGACTAGCGGGAGGCGCACAGATACGCAGTATTTT. It translates to CASSPTSGRRTDTQYF.

The chain employs TRBV4-3 and TRBJ1-1; D ambiguous. CDR3 size: 13 residues. The V gene's germline CDR1 is LGHNA and CDR2 YSLEER. With 0 bases removed from V and 8 bases from J, the gap between germline ends came to 10 bases. CDR3: CASSQDFGHEAFF. In nucleotides, the CDR3 is TGCGCCAGCAGCCAAGATTTTGGCCACGAAGCTTTCTTT.

This clone was counted a few times. The rearrangement links TRBV11-2 to TRBJ2-1, with 8 bases aligning to TRBD1. After removal of 4 bases from V and 0 bases from J, the junction contained 8 bases not matched to a gene. The germline CDR1 and CDR2 sequences are SGHAT and FQNNGV. The length of the CDR3 is 17 residues. CDR3 DNA sequence: TGTGCCAGCAGCTCGATACACGGACAGGGCTCCTACAATGAGCAGTTCTTC. Encoded protein: CASSSIHGQGSYNEQFF.

The chain joins TRBV11-3 to TRBJ2-5; maybe TRBD2 (6 bases). From germline, CDR1 is SGHNT and CDR2 YENEEA. The CDR3 has 16 residues. V was pared by 3 bases and J by 5 bases, with 19 bases between. CDR3 in amino acids: CASSLGISGEGETQYF. CDR3 DNA sequence: TGTGCCAGCAGCTTGGGAATATCGGGAGAGGGTGAGACCCAGTACTTC.

This clone showed up just a few times. This chain links TRBV28 with TRBJ2-7; D possibly corresponds to TRBD2 (5 bases). V lost 2 bases to trimming and J lost 5 bases, with 13 bases between them. This CDR3 has 14 amino acids. Germline lookup yields CDR1 MDHEN and CDR2 SYDVKM. CDR3 region: CASSLVRALHEQYF. The CDR3 nucleotides are TGTGCCAGCAGTTTAGTGAGGGCCCTCCACGAGCAGTACTTC.

The chain joins TRBV30 to TRBJ1-2, with D possibly TRBD1 on 5 matching bases. V shed 3 bases and J shed 0 bases, with 17 bases lying between them. Looked up from germline, CDR1 is GTSNPN and CDR2 is SVGIG (reference sequence). This CDR3 spans 16 amino acids. CDR3 sequence reads: CAWRSPGTGPNYGYTF. The CDR3 nucleotides are TGTGCCTGGAGGAGTCCGGGCACAGGACCTAACTATGGCTACACCTTC. Using reference TRBV30 and TRBJ1-2 for the parts outside the CDR3, the full variable domain is SQTIHQWPATLVQPVGSPLSLECTVEGTSNPNLYWYRQAAGRGLQLLFYSVGIGQISSEVPQNLSASRPQDRQFILSSKKLLLSDSGFYLCAWRSPGTGPNYGYTFGSGTRLTVV.

The V and J genes are TRBV28 and TRBJ2-7, with a possible D match to TRBD2 (5 bases). The CDR3 contains 16 residues. The V gene lost 3 bases and the J gene lost 6 bases, with 21 bases spanning the gap. CDR1 is MDHEN and CDR2 is SYDVKM in the germline V gene. The CDR3 reads CASSFKDFWGRGEQYF. For the CDR3, the DNA is TGTGCCAGCAGTTTTAAGGACTTTTGGGGAAGAGGCGAGCAGTACTTC.

CDR3 sequence reads: CASSLEGRGQLEGRTQYF. In DNA, the CDR3 is TGTGCCAGCAGCTTAGAAGGGAGGGGCCAACTCGAAGGAAGGACCCAGTACTTC. The gene calls are TRBV7-2 and TRBJ2-5, with TRBD2 matching 7 bases. The junction had 18 bases not matched to a gene; V was cut back by 1 base and J by 7 bases. CDR1 and CDR2 from the germline V gene are SGHTA and FQGNSA. The CDR3 contains 18 residues.

This clone was picked up a small number of times. The chain uses TRBV4-2 and TRBJ2-2; 10 nucleotides agree with TRBD2. The V and J ends lost 0 bases and 6 bases, in that order; junction bases with no gene match: 4. Germline V gene sequence: CDR1 LGHNA, CDR2 YNFKEQ. The CDR3 consists of 16 residues. The CDR3 region has the DNA TGTGCCAGCAGCCAAGATTCCCTAGCGGGAGCCGGGGAGCTGTTTTTT. Its protein is CASSQDSLAGAGELFF.